This TCR beta chain was identified in a study of neurological immune-mediated disorders. Study-wide findings and caveats: HTLV-1-associated myelopathy showed the most TCR clonal expansion; multiple sclerosis the least, below healthy controls.

The CDR3 extends over 15 amino acids. Germline V lookup: CDR1 SGHRS, CDR2 YFSETQ. The sample holds many counts of this clonotype. Its antigen remains unknown. One end of the junction is discordant with germline, which a read error may explain. Each CDR3 protein gets one entry after TCRdb re-called the 5' RACE reads with MiXCR. The sample includes around 50,000 distinct CDR3 sequences, approximately 4% of them seen just once. The clonotype originates from a woman in her twenties or thirties with multiple sclerosis. The rearrangement uses TRBV5-1 and TRBJ1-5; 7 bases align to TRBD1. Input material: PBMCs. The DNA for the CDR3 is TGCGCCAGCAGCTTGGAGGGGGCGCGGAATCAGCCCCAGAATTTT. Its translation is CASSLEGARNQPQNF.